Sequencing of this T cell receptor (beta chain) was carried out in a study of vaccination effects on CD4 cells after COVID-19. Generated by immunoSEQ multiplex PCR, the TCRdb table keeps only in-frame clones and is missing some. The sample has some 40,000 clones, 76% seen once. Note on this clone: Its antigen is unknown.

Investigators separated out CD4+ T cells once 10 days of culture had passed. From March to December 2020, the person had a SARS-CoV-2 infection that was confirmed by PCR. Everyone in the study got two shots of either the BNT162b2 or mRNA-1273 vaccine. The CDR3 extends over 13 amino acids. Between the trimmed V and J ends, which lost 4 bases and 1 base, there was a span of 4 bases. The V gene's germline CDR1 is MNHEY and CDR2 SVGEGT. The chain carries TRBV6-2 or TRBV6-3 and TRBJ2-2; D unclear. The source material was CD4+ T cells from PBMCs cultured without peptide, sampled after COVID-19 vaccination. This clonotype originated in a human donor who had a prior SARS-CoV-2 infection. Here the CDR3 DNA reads TGTGCCAGCAGTTCCGGGAACACCGGGGAGCTGTTTTTT. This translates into CASSSGNTGELFF.